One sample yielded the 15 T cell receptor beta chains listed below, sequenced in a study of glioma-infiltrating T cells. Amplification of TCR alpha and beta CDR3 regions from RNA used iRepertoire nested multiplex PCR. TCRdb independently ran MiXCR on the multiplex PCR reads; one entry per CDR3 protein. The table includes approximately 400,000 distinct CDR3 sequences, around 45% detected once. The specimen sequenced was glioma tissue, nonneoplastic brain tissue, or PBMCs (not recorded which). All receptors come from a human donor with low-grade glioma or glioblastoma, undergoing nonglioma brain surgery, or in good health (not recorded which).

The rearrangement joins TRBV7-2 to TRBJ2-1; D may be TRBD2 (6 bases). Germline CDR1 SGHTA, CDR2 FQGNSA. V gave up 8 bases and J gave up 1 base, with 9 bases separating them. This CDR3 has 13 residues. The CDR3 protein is CASGAGSYNEQFF. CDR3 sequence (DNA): TGTGCCAGCGGAGCGGGTTCCTACAATGAGCAGTTCTTC.

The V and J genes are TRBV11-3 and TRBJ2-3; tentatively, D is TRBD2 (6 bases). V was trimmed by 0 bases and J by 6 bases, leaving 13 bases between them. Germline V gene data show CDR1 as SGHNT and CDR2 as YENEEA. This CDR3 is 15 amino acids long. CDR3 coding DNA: TGTGCCAGCAGCTTAGATTCCGGCGGGACCGATACGCAGTATTTT. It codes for CASSLDSGGTDTQYF.

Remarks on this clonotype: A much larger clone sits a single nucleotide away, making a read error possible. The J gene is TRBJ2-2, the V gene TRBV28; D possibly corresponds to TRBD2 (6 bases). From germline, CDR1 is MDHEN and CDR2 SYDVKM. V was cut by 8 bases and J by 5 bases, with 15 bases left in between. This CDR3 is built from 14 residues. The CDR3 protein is CASGLRRGTGELFF. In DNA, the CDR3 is TGTGCCAGCGGTCTGAGGAGGGGTACCGGGGAGCTGTTTTTT.

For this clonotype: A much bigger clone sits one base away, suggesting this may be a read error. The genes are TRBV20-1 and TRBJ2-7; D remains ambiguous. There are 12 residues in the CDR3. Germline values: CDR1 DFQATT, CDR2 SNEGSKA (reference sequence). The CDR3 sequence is CSDRDRVHEQYF. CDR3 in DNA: TGCAGTGATAGAGATCGGGTCCACGAGCAGTACTTC.

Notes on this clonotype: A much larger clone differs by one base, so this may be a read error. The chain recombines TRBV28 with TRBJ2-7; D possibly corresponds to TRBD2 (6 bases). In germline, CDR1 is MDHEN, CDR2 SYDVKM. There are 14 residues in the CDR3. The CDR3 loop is CASNPAGQVGEQCF. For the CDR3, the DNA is TGTGCCAGCAACCCCGCGGGGCAAGTAGGCGAGCAGTGCTTC.

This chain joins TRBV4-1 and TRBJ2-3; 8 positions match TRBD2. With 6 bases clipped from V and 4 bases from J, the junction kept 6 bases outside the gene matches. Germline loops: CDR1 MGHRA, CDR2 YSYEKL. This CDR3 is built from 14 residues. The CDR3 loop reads CASRDSGGSDTQYF. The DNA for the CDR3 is TGCGCCAGCAGGGACAGCGGGGGTTCAGATACGCAGTATTTT.

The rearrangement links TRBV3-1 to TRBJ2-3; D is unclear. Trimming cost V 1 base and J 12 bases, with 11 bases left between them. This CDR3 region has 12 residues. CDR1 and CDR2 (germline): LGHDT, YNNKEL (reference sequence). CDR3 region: CASSQVHETQYF. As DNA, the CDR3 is TGTGCCAGCAGCCAAGTGCACGAGACCCAGTATTTT.

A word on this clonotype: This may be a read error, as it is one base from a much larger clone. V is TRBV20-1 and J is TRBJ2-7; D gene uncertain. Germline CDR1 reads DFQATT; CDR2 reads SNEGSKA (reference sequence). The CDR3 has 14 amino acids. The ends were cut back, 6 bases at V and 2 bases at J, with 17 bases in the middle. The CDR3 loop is CSAGGRALTYEQYF. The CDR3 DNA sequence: TGCAGTGCCGGCGGCAGAGCTTTAACCTACGAGCAGTACTTC.

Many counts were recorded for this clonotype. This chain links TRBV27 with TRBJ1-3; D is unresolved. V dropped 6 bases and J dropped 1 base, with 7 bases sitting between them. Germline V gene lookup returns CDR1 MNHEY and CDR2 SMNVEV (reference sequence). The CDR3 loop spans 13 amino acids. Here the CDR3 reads CASSEISGNTIYF. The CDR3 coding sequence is TGTGCCAGCAGCGAGATATCTGGAAACACCATATATTTT.

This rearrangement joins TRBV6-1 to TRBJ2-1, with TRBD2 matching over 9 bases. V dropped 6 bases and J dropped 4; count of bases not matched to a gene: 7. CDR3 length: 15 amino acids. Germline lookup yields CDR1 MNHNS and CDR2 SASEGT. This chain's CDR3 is CASRTTSGPYNEQFF. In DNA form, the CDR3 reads TGTGCCAGCAGGACGACTAGCGGTCCTTACAATGAGCAGTTCTTC.

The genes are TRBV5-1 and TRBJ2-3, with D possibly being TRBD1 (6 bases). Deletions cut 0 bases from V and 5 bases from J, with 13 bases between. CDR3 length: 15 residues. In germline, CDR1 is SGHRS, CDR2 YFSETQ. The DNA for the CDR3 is TGCGCCAGCAGCTTGGATCCAGGGGATCAAGATACGCAGTATTTT. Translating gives CASSLDPGDQDTQYF.

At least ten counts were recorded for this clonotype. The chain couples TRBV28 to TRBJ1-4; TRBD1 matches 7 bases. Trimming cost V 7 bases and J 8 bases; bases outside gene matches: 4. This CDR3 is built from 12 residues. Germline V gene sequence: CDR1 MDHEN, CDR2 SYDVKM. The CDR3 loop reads CASMTTGEKLFF. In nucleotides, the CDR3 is TGTGCCAGCATGACGACAGGGGAAAAACTGTTTTTT.

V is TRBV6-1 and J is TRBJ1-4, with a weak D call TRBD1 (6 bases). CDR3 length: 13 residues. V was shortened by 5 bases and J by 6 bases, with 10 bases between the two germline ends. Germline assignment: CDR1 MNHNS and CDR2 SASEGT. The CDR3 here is CASSTGTHEKLFF. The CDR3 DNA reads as TGTGCCAGCAGTACAGGGACCCATGAAAAACTGTTTTTT.

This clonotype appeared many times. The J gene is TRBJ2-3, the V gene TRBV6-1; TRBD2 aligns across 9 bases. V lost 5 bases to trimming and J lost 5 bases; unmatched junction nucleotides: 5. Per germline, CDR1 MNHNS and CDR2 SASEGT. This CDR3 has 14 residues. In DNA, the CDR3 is TGTGCCAGCAGTACCCTTAGCGGGAGAGATACGCAGTATTTT. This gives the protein CASSTLSGRDTQYF.

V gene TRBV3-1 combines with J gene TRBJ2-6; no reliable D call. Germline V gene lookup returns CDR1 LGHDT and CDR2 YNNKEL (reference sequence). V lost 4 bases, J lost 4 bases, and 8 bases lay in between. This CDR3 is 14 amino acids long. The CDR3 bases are TGTGCCAGCAGCCCTCGTACGGGGGCCAACGTCCTGACTTTC. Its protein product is CASSPRTGANVLTF.